One T cell receptor (beta chain) is described in this entry. Its antigen is as yet unknown. This sample stems from a study of vaccination effects on CD4 cells after COVID-19. The protocol was immunoSEQ multiplex PCR, while the TCRdb copy is restricted to in-frame clones and leaves out a portion. The sample includes about 60,000 clones, around 80% of them seen just once. Within the ViraFEST assay, antigen-specific CD4+ T cells underwent expansion with viral peptide pools prior to sequencing. With approximately 9 days of culture completed, CD4+ T cells were isolated. Participants received two doses of either the BNT162b2 or mRNA-1273 vaccine. On day 3 and again on day 7, half the medium was replaced with IL-2 medium. Overall study results and limits: Pronounced clonal contraction occurred in clones induced by infection and by vaccine late after vaccination. Convalescent patients numbered few in the study; early post-infection timepoints were missing entirely.

The germline V gene has CDR1 LNHDA and CDR2 SQIVND (reference sequence). The length of the CDR3 is 15 residues. The V segment lost 4 bases and the J segment 7 bases; nucleotides outside the gene matches: 8. The sample in question was CD4+ T cells from PBMCs cultured with HCoV-OC43 spike peptides, obtained after COVID-19 vaccination. Specified subset: HCoV-OC43 spike overlapping peptide pool stimulation. This clonotype originated in a human donor who received a COVID-19 vaccine. This chain uses TRBV19 with TRBJ2-2; TRBD1 matches 8 bases. In DNA form, the CDR3 reads TGTGCCAGTAGTACTCCAGGGGGCGCGAACGGGGAGCTGTTTTTT. Translation: CASSTPGGANGELFF.